Listed below are T cell receptor beta chains from one sample, sequenced in a study of T-cell memory formation after mild COVID-19. Each CDR3 protein is one row after TCRdb ran MiXCR on the 5' RACE reads. There are about 340,000 distinct CDR3 sequences in the sample; roughly 21% occur only once, and about 12% lies in the top ten. The sequenced sample consisted of PBMCs or a T cell subset sorted from them (not recorded which). Source of these receptors: an adult woman who had mild COVID-19 (a few samples of this study predate the infection). Cell type and time point are not known. The CDR3 runs from the conserved cysteine through the conserved F or W.

j_gene,v_gene,CDR3aa
TRBJ2-1,TRBV12-3/TRBV12-4,CASSLRDSSYNEQFF
TRBJ1-4,TRBV5-1,CASSLSGQGNEKLFF
TRBJ2-7,TRBV5-1,CASSLAAGDYEQYF
TRBJ2-4,TRBV27,CASSSEPGTKNIQYF
TRBJ2-5,TRBV2,CASSEGRRRDF
TRBJ2-5,TRBV20-1,CSAQTGEETQYF
TRBJ1-5,TRBV12-3/TRBV12-4,CASTESYGTAGPAQHF
TRBJ2-5,TRBV5-1,CASSLTAYQETQYF
TRBJ2-2,TRBV5-1,CASSLRTDRGELFF
TRBJ2-5,TRBV5-1,CASSLDMRFGTQYF
TRBJ2-1,TRBV12-3/TRBV12-4,CASSSPGQGVGEQFF
TRBJ2-7,TRBV6-5,CASRYEGATPYEQYF
TRBJ1-5,TRBV12-3/TRBV12-4,CASSLPGPNQPQHF
TRBJ2-3,TRBV4-2,CASSQEVSGSTDTQYF
TRBJ2-5,TRBV11-3,CASSLGGSSGTIQETQYF
TRBJ2-1,TRBV20-1,CSARDLVAQPRINEQFF
TRBJ1-2,TRBV12-3/TRBV12-4,CASSPGQGVSYGYTF
TRBJ1-4,TRBV5-1,CASSETGGNEKLFF